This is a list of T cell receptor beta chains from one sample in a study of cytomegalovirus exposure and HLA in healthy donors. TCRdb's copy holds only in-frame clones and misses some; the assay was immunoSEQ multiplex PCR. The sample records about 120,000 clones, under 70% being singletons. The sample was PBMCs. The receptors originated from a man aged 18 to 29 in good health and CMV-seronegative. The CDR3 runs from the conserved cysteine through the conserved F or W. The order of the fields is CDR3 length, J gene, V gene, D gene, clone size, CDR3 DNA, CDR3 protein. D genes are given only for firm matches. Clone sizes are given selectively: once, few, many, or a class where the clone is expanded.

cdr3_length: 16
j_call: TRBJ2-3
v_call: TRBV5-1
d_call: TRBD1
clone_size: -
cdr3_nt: TGCGCCAGCAGCTCCCCGGGACAGGGGAGCACAGATACGCAGTATTTT
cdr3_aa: CASSSPGQGSTDTQYF

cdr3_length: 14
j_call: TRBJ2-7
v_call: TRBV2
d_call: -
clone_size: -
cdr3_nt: TGTGCCAGCACTCTCACGGTGGCAGCGATAGAGCAGTACTTC
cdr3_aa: CASTLTVAAIEQYF

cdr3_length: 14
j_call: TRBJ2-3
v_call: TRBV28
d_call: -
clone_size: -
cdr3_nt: TGTGCCAGCAGTTTTGGCCCCCCCGCAGATACGCAGTATTTT
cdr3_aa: CASSFGPPADTQYF

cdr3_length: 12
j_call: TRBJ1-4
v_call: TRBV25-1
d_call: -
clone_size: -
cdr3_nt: TGTGCCAGCAGTGACTTCACGGGAAAACTGTTTTTT
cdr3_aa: CASSDFTGKLFF

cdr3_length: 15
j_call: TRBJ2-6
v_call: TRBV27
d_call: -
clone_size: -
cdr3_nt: TGTGCCAGCAGTTCCCCGAGCTCTGGGGCCAACGTCCTGACTTTC
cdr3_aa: CASSSPSSGANVLTF

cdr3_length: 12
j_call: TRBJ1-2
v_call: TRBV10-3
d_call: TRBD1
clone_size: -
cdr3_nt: TGTGCCATCAGAACAGGGGAAAACGGCTACACCTTC
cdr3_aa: CAIRTGENGYTF

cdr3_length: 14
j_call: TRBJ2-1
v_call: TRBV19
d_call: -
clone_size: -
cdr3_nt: TGTGCCAGTAGTATGCAGGGGGGCTATTCTGAGCAGTTCTTC
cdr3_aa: CASSMQGGYSEQFF

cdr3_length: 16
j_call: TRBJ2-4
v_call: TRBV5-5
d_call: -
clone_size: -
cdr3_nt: TGTGCCAGCAGCTTGCTCGGGGGGCTAGCCAAAAACATTCAGTACTTC
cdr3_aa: CASSLLGGLAKNIQYF

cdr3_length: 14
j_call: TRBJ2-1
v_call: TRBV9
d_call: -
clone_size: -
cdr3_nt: TGTGCCAGCAGCGCGGGTGCGCAATACAATGAGCAGTTCTTC
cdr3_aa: CASSAGAQYNEQFF

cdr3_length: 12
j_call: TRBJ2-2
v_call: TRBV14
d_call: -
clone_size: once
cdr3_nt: TGTGCCAGCAGTAGAGAAGCCGGGGAGCTGTTTTTT
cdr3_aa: CASSREAGELFF

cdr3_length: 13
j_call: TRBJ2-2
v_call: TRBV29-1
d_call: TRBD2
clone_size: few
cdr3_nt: TGCAGCGTTGGTGGGGCGGGGGTCGGGGAGCTGTTTTTT
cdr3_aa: CSVGGAGVGELFF

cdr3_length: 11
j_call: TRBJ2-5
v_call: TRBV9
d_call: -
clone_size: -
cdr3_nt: TGTGCCAGCAGCTCCTCGGGGACCCAGTACTTC
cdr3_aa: CASSSSGTQYF

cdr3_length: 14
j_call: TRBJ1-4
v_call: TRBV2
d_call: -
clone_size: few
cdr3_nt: TGTGCCAGCAGTTTGGACAGCATTAATGAAAAACTGTTTTTT
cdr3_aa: CASSLDSINEKLFF

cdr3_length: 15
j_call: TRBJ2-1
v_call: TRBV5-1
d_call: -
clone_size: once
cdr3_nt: TGCGCCAGCAGCTTAGCAGGGGAGGGGACGAATGAGCAGTTCTTC
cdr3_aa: CASSLAGEGTNEQFF

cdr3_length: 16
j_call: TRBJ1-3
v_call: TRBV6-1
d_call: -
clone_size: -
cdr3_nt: TGTGCCAGCAGTGAACGGGTCTCGTTCTCTGGAAACACCATATATTTT
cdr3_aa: CASSERVSFSGNTIYF

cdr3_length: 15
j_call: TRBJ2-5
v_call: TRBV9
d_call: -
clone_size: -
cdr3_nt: TGTCCCAGCAGCGCCCGAGGCGGGGCGGGAGAGACCCAGTACTTC
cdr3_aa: CPSSARGGAGETQYF

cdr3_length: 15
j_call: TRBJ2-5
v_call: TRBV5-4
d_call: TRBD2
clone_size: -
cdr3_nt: TGTGCCAGCAGCTCCCTGGGAGGGGCCAAAGAGACCCAGTACTTC
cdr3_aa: CASSSLGGAKETQYF

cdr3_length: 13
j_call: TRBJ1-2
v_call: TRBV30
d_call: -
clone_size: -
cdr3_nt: TGTGCCTGCCCTACGAGGCAGACTTATGGCTACACCTTC
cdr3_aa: CACPTRQTYGYTF

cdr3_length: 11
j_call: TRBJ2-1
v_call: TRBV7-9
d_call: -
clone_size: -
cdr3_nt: TGTTCCAGCAGCTTTAGGGGGGAGCAGTTCTTC
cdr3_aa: CSSSFRGEQFF

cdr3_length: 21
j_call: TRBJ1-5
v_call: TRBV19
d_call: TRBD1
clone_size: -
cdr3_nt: TGTGCCAGTAGATTCCCCCGAAGAGACAGGGACGCTACTGGAAGCAATCAGCCCCAGCATTTT
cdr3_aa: CASRFPRRDRDATGSNQPQHF

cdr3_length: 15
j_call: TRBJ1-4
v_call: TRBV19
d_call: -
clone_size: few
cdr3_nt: TGTGCCAGTAGTATAGGGGGCAGGAATAATGAAAAACTGTTTTTT
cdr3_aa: CASSIGGRNNEKLFF

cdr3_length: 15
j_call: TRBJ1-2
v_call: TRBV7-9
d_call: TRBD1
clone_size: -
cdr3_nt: TGTGCCAGCACAAGACGGACAGGGGGGGACTATGGCTACACCTTC
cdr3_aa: CASTRRTGGDYGYTF

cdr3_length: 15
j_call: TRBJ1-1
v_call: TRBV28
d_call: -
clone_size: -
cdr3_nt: TGTGCCAGCAGTTTATTGGGGGGGCCGGACACTGAAGCTTTCTTT
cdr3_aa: CASSLLGGPDTEAFF

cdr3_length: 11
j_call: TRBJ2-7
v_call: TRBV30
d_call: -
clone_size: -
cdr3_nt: TGTGCCTGCCTCGGCTCCTACGAGCAGTACTTC
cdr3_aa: CACLGSYEQYF

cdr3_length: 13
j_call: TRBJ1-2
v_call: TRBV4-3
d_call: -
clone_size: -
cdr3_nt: TGCGCCAGCAGCCAAGATCCAGGGGATGGCTACACCTTC
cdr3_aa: CASSQDPGDGYTF

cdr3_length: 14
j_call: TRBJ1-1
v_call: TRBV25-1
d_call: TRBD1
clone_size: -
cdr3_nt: TGTGCCAGCAGTGAATCCAGGGCAGGGGGTGAAGCTTTCTTT
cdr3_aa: CASSESRAGGEAFF

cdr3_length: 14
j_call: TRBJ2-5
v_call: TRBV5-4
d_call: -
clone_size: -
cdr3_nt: TGTGCCAGCAGCTTTCGCAGGCAACAAGAGACCCAGTACTTC
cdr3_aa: CASSFRRQQETQYF

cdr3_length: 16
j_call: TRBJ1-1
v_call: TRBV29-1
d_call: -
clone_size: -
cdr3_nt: TGCAGCGTCCTGCGGGGTAGGGGAACCATGAACACTGAAGCTTTCTTT
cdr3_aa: CSVLRGRGTMNTEAFF